The 27 T cell receptor beta chains below all came from one sample that was sequenced in a study of shared clonotypes between healthy human individuals. Naive CD8 populations comprised CD45RO-negative cells positively selected for CCR7, excluding terminally differentiated effector memory CD45RA+ cells. Assay: immunoSEQ multiplex PCR; the TCRdb copy retains only in-frame clones and omits some. The repertoire holds over 2 million clones, approximately 95% seen once, with 0.85% to 1.3% in the top ten. The sample consisted of naive CD8+ T cells sorted from blood. The receptors come from a young man in good health.

V is TRBV29-1 and J is TRBJ2-1, with TRBD2 identical over 8 bases. The CDR3 consists of 13 residues. Trimming removed 4 bases from V and 6 bases from J; junction bases left unmatched: 5. Germline V gene sequence: CDR1 SQVTM, CDR2 ANQGSEA. This CDR3 reads CSVVAGWSNEQFF. In DNA, the CDR3 is TGCAGCGTTGTAGCGGGATGGAGCAATGAGCAGTTCTTC.

On this clone: The sample has other DNA sequences that encode this CDR3 too. V gene TRBV9 combines with J gene TRBJ1-1; D may be TRBD1 (6 bases). The length of the CDR3 is 13 residues. Deletions cut 3 bases from V and 1 base from J, with 7 bases between. Germline V gene lookup returns CDR1 SGDLS and CDR2 YYNGEE. The CDR3 here is CASSEGGNTEAFF. The CDR3 DNA follows: TGTGCCAGCAGCGAGGGGGGGAACACTGAAGCTTTCTTT.

This sequence joins TRBV4-1 and TRBJ2-5; TRBD1 matches at 7 bases. The CDR3 is made up of 13 amino acids. Germline values: CDR1 MGHRA, CDR2 YSYEKL. V gave up 2 bases and J gave up 9 bases; unmatched junction bases: 6. The DNA of the CDR3 is TGCGCCAGCAGCCAAACAGGGGAAGTCCCCCAGTACTTC. Translating it yields CASSQTGEVPQYF.

The chain is built from TRBV7-6 and TRBJ1-3, with TRBD1 as a possible D gene (5 bases). This CDR3 contains 14 residues. With 1 base removed from V and 4 bases from J, the gap between germline ends came to 8 bases. The V gene's germline CDR1 is SGHVS and CDR2 FNYEAQ. For the CDR3, the DNA is TGTGCCAGCAGCTTAGTGGCAGGGGGAAACACCATATATTTT. This sequence encodes CASSLVAGGNTIYF.

The gene calls are TRBV13 and TRBJ2-3, with D unclear. Trimming shortened V by 4 bases and J by 0 bases, and 14 bases separated the two germline ends. Germline V gene sequence: CDR1 PRHDT, CDR2 FYEKMQ (reference sequence). The CDR3 is 16 residues long. The CDR3, as DNA: TGTGCCAGCAGCTCCCTAGGTCACGCAAGCACAGATACGCAGTATTTT. It codes for CASSSLGHASTDTQYF.

The rearrangement links TRBV6-5 to TRBJ2-1, with D possibly matching TRBD2 (6 bases). The V and J ends lost 2 bases and 7 bases respectively, with 15 bases between them. This CDR3 has 15 residues. Germline V CDR1 and CDR2: MNHEY, SVGAGI. The CDR3 coding sequence is TGTGCCAGCAGTTACATGACGGGGGAAGGGAATGAGCAGTTCTTC. It encodes CASSYMTGEGNEQFF.

The chain recombines TRBV4-2 with TRBJ2-5; 7 bases agree with TRBD2. Losses at the gene ends were 2 bases for V and 5 bases for J; bases not matched to a gene: 11. The CDR3 runs to 16 residues. CDR1 and CDR2 (germline): LGHNA, YNFKEQ. CDR3 residues: CASSQFSGGDGETQYF. The DNA for the CDR3 is TGTGCCAGCAGCCAATTTAGTGGGGGGGACGGGGAGACCCAGTACTTC.

The V gene is TRBV29-1, the J gene TRBJ1-2, with unresolved D. V was trimmed by 0 bases and J by 4 bases, leaving 3 bases between them. This CDR3 spans 11 amino acids. The germline CDR1 and CDR2 sequences are SQVTM and ANQGSEA. The CDR3 DNA follows: TGCAGCGTTGAAGACGTCTATGGCTACACCTTC. It yields the protein CSVEDVYGYTF.

This chain links TRBV7-9 with TRBJ2-1; TRBD2 might be the D (5 bases). V lost 0 bases to trimming and J lost 2 bases, with 11 bases between them. CDR3 length: 16 amino acids. Germline lookup yields CDR1 SEHNR and CDR2 FQNEAQ (reference sequence). CDR3 in DNA: TGTGCCAGCAGCTTAGCGTCCGGGGAGACCTACAATGAGCAGTTCTTC. Its protein product is CASSLASGETYNEQFF.

The V and J genes are TRBV18 and TRBJ1-2; 7 bases line up with TRBD1. With 3 bases clipped from V and 7 bases from J, the junction kept 8 bases outside the gene matches. The CDR3 runs to 14 residues. Per the germline V gene, CDR1 is KGHSH and CDR2 is LQKENI. The CDR3 spells CASSPVRGAFGYTF. CDR3 nucleotides: TGTGCCAGCTCACCGGTCAGGGGGGCGTTTGGCTACACCTTC.

The CDR3 loop reads CASSASGTVDGYTF. The CDR3 nucleotides are TGTGCCAGTAGTGCCTCCGGGACAGTAGATGGCTACACCTTC. This chain connects TRBV19 to TRBJ1-2, with TRBD1 matching 7 bases. V was pared by 5 bases and J by 6 bases, with 9 bases of the junction left unmatched. Germline lookup yields CDR1 LNHDA and CDR2 SQIVND (reference sequence). CDR3 size: 14 residues. Combining the CDR3 with reference TRBV19 and TRBJ1-2 gives the whole variable domain DGGITQSPKYLFRKEGQNVTLSCEQNLNHDAMYWYRQDPGQGLRLIYYSQIVNDFQKGDIAEGYSVSREKKESFPLTVTSAQKNPTAFYLCASSASGTVDGYTFGSGTRLTVV.

The chain has TRBV29-1 and TRBJ2-3; TRBD2 matches at 8 bases. With V trimmed by 3 bases and J by 1 base, 9 bases remained unmatched. This CDR3 spans 16 amino acids. The germline V gene encodes CDR1 SQVTM and CDR2 ANQGSEA. The CDR3 region has the DNA TGCAGCGTTGACATCGGCGGGAGGATGGGCACAGATACGCAGTATTTT. Its protein is CSVDIGGRMGTDTQYF.

This clone was counted a single time. The V gene is TRBV6-1, the J gene TRBJ2-3, with D perhaps TRBD2 (6 bases). The germline gives CDR1 MNHNS, CDR2 SASEGT. CDR3 length: 19 residues. V lost 2 bases to trimming and J lost 2 bases, with 23 bases between them. The CDR3 is CASSEIRSGTYVYTDTQYF. The CDR3 nucleotides are TGTGCCAGCAGTGAAATAAGGTCCGGGACTTACGTTTACACAGATACGCAGTATTTT.

The chain combines TRBV13 with TRBJ2-7; D remains unclear. There are 13 residues in the CDR3. Trimming took 1 base from V and 3 from J, leaving 7 bases between them. CDR1 and CDR2 (germline): PRHDT, FYEKMQ (reference sequence). The CDR3 spells CASSLAEGYEQYF. The CDR3 coding sequence is TGTGCCAGCAGCTTAGCAGAAGGCTACGAGCAGTACTTC. The full variable domain, its missing parts supplied by reference TRBV13 and TRBJ2-7, is AAGVIQSPRHLIKEKRETATLKCYPIPRHDTVYWYQQGPGQDPQFLISFYEKMQSDKGSIPDRFSAQQFSDYHSELNMSSLELGDSALYFCASSLAEGYEQYFGPGTRLTVT.

This clone was seen just once. The chain has TRBV28 and TRBJ1-5; no firm D call. The CDR3 is 16 residues long. Germline V gene data show CDR1 as MDHEN and CDR2 as SYDVKM. Trimming pared 6 bases from V and 2 bases from J, leaving 17 bases between. CDR3 protein: CASSPHPPEGNQPQHF. In DNA, the CDR3 is TGTGCCAGCAGCCCTCATCCCCCCGAGGGCAATCAGCCCCAGCATTTT. Variable domain in full (rest from reference TRBV28 and TRBJ1-5): DVKVTQSSRYLVKRTGEKVFLECVQDMDHENMFWYRQDPGLGLRLIYFSYDVKMKEKGDIPEGYSVSREKKERFSLILESASTNQTSMYLCASSPHPPEGNQPQHFGDGTRLSIL.

The V and J genes are TRBV12-5 and TRBJ1-5; the match to TRBD1 covers 11 bases. Germline V gene sequence: CDR1 LGHNT, CDR2 FRNRAP. The CDR3 contains 16 residues. V lost 2 bases, J lost 7 bases, and 7 bases stayed unmatched. CDR3 loop: CASGLWSDRGRQPQHF. As DNA, the CDR3 is TGTGCTAGTGGTTTGTGGTCGGACAGGGGGCGACAGCCCCAGCATTTT.

Points on this clone: Other DNA sequences in the sample encode the same CDR3. The chain employs TRBV4-3 and TRBJ2-7, with TRBD2 identical over 8 bases. J lost 1 base, V lost 1 base, and 3 bases had no gene match. The CDR3 sequence is 15 residues long. Per the germline V gene, CDR1 is LGHNA and CDR2 is YSLEER. The CDR3 loop is CASSQGPSGSYEQYF. The CDR3 bases are TGCGCCAGCAGCCAAGGTCCTAGCGGGTCCTACGAGCAGTACTTC.

Remarks on this clone: This CDR3 is also generated by other DNA sequences in the sample. V gene TRBV7-9 combines with J gene TRBJ2-7; TRBD1 matches 7 bases. After removal of 1 base from V and 2 bases from J, the junction contained 5 bases not matched to a gene. The germline V gene has CDR1 SEHNR and CDR2 FQNEAQ (reference sequence). This CDR3 comprises 15 residues. CDR3 amino acids: CASSLGAGGPYEQYF. In nucleotides, the CDR3 is TGTGCCAGCAGCTTAGGGGCAGGGGGTCCCTACGAGCAGTACTTC.

The gene calls are TRBV19 and TRBJ2-2; unclear D gene. V was cut by 3 bases and J by 7 bases, with 9 bases left in between. CDR1 and CDR2 (germline): LNHDA, SQIVND (reference sequence). The CDR3 is made up of 13 amino acids. In DNA, the CDR3 is TGTGCCAGTAGTATCATCAATCACGGGGAGCTGTTTTTT. Amino acids: CASSIINHGELFF.

The rearrangement uses TRBV6-5 and TRBJ2-3; the D call may be TRBD1 or TRBD2 (5 bases each). The CDR3 consists of 15 residues. In germline, CDR1 is MNHEY, CDR2 SVGAGI. The ends were cut back, 5 bases at V and 4 bases at J, with 16 bases in the middle. The CDR3 reads CASSPQVGAADTQYF. As DNA, the CDR3 is TGTGCCAGCAGTCCACAGGTGGGAGCGGCAGATACGCAGTATTTT.

V and J are TRBV6-6 and TRBJ1-1, with 7 nucleotides matching TRBD1. The CDR3 is 15 residues long. V was pared by 5 bases and J by 5 bases, with 11 bases of the junction left unmatched. CDR1 is MNHNY and CDR2 is SVGAGI in the germline V gene (reference sequence). The CDR3 DNA reads TGTGCCAGCAGTAAGAATACAGGGGTCAGGACTGAAGCTTTCTTT. Translating it yields CASSKNTGVRTEAFF.

The chain joins TRBV6-5 to TRBJ1-2; D ambiguous. Germline CDR1 and CDR2: MNHEY and SVGAGI. Trimming shortened V by 6 bases and J by 4 bases, and 6 bases separated the two germline ends. The CDR3 consists of 11 residues. The CDR3 sequence is CASSQSYGYTF. CDR3 nucleotides: TGTGCCAGCAGCCAAAGCTATGGCTACACCTTC.

V usage is TRBV27 and J usage is TRBJ2-7; TRBD2 matches at 9 bases. The CDR3 runs 15 residues. The V gene's germline CDR1 is MNHEY and CDR2 SMNVEV (reference sequence). With V trimmed by 2 bases and J by 3 bases, 5 bases remained unmatched. In DNA form, the CDR3 reads TGTGCCAGCAGTTTAGGTAGCGGGGGAGGCTACGAGCAGTACTTC. The encoded protein is CASSLGSGGGYEQYF.

A note on this clone: This specimen includes other DNA sequences encoding the same CDR3. This sequence joins TRBV11-2 and TRBJ2-1; D ambiguous. CDR1 is SGHAT and CDR2 is FQNNGV in the germline V gene. The CDR3 has 12 residues. Trimming took off 1 base at V and 6 bases at J, with 4 bases between the two ends. CDR3: CASSLGRNEQFF. The CDR3 DNA follows: TGTGCCAGCAGCTTAGGACGCAATGAGCAGTTCTTC. Drawing the rest from reference TRBV11-2 and TRBJ2-1, the complete variable domain is EAGVAQSPRYKIIEKRQSVAFWCNPISGHATLYWYQQILGQGPKLLIQFQNNGVVDDSQLPKDRFSAERLKGVDSTLKIQPAKLEDSAVYLCASSLGRNEQFFGPGTRLTVL.

This chain links TRBV30 with TRBJ2-2; maybe TRBD1 (6 bases). Germline V gives CDR1 GTSNPN, CDR2 SVGIG (reference sequence). V was pared by 4 bases and J by 8 bases, with 11 bases between. This CDR3 contains 12 residues. In DNA, the CDR3 is TGTGCCTGGATGGCCGGGACAGGGGAGCTGTTTTTT. Translation gives CAWMAGTGELFF. Full variable domain (rest looked up from reference TRBV30 and TRBJ2-2): SQTIHQWPATLVQPVGSPLSLECTVEGTSNPNLYWYRQAAGRGLQLLFYSVGIGQISSEVPQNLSASRPQDRQFILSSKKLLLSDSGFYLCAWMAGTGELFFGEGSRLTVL.

About this clone itself: The junction and the germline gene differ at one end; a read error may be behind it. Distinct nucleotide sequences in the sample also encode this CDR3. This rearrangement joins TRBV6-1 to TRBJ1-5; D is ambiguous. Germline V lookup: CDR1 MNHNS, CDR2 SASEGT. This CDR3 spans 15 amino acids. CDR3 nucleotides: TGTGCTAGCAGTGAAGACCAGTGGGGCAATCAGCCCCAGCATTTT. It specifies CASSEDQWGNQPQHF.

V and J are TRBV11-3 and TRBJ1-2; 9 nucleotides agree with TRBD1. This CDR3 has 16 amino acids. Germline CDR1 is SGHNT and CDR2 is YENEEA. The trim removed 0 bases at V and 6 bases at J, leaving 8 bases unmatched. The CDR3 bases are TGTGCCAGCAGCTTAGATTCGGACAGGGGATGGGATGGCTACACCTTC. This codes for CASSLDSDRGWDGYTF. The variable domain in full, with the rest retrieved from reference TRBV11-3 and TRBJ1-2, is EAGVVQSPRYKIIEKKQPVAFWCNPISGHNTLYWYLQNLGQGPELLIRYENEEAVDDSQLPKDRFSAERLKGVDSTLKIQPAELGDSAVYLCASSLDSDRGWDGYTFGSGTRLTVV.